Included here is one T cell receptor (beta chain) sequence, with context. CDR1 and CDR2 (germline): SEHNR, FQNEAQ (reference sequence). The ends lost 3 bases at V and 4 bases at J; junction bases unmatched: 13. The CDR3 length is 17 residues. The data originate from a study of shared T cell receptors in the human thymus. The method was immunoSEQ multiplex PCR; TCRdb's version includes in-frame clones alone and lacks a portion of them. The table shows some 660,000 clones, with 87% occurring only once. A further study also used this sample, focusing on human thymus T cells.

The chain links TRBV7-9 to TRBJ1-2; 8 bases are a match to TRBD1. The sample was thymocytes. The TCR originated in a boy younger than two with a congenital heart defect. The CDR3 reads CASSLDRTGPASYGYTF. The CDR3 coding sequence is TGTGCCAGCAGCTTGGACCGGACAGGGCCCGCGAGCTATGGCTACACCTTC.